The rows below give T cell receptor beta chains drawn from one sample of a study of T cell repertoires in cytomegalovirus infection. Their antigens are not known. TCRdb reprocessed the reads via MiXCR and lists one record per CDR3 protein. Of hundreds of thousands of distinct CDR3 sequences in the sample, under 35% are singletons; the top ten hold around 20%. This material consisted of cultured PBMCs, taken from culture after CMV antigen stimulation. Receptors were obtained from a human donor in good health (CMV status not recorded). Some clones in this sample may be carry-over from other donors' samples. The conserved cysteine and the conserved F or W are not part of the CDR3 here. For some rows the clone size is stated as once, few or many, or as a class when expanded; others skip it.

v_gene	j_gene	abundance	CDR3aa
TRBV6-5	TRBJ2-7	few	ASSYSREAYEQY
TRBV5-6	TRBJ1-5	.	ASSLGDGRSNQPQH
TRBV7-3	TRBJ1-2	.	ASSLTGTSNYGYT
TRBV15	TRBJ1-5	.	ATSRDGGRMQPQH
TRBV20-1	TRBJ1-5	.	SAITGRNQPQH
TRBV12-3/TRBV12-4	TRBJ1-3	few	ASSLNSGQGTGNTIY
TRBV19	TRBJ2-1	.	ASSIVPAGEGAEQF
TRBV27	TRBJ1-2	.	ASTPLTSYGYT
TRBV6-1	TRBJ1-5	.	ASRGGQGGVGNQPQH
TRBV7-2	TRBJ2-1	.	ASSSLASYPSSYNEQF
TRBV11-2	TRBJ2-1	.	ASSRDRGAYNEQF
TRBV2	TRBJ1-5	.	ASSERRGDQPQH
TRBV7-2	TRBJ2-5	.	ASSRNGPGVDETQY
TRBV7-6	TRBJ2-1	few	ASSSVGGRNEQF
TRBV12-3/TRBV12-4	TRBJ1-2	.	ASSLAQSLSYGYT
TRBV30	TRBJ2-1	.	AWYIESGNEQF
TRBV3-1	TRBJ2-3	.	ASNGLAGGPGDTQY
TRBV10-3	TRBJ2-3	.	AATGTSGTDTQY
TRBV29-1	TRBJ1-2	.	SVEDLGRGLGYT
TRBV5-1	TRBJ2-1	once	ASSWDTANEQF
TRBV6-2/TRBV6-3	TRBJ1-2	few	ASSPRGSASLIFYGYT
TRBV2	TRBJ2-1	.	ASSTLTGALRRNEQF
TRBV10-1	TRBJ2-7	few	ASSEQTGEQY
TRBV15	TRBJ2-4	.	ATSDTGEGTKNIQY
TRBV3-1	TRBJ2-1	few	ASSQDLPGLAGGQEEPSYNEQF
TRBV11-2	TRBJ1-5	many	ASSLRGDRVRNQPQH
TRBV6-6	TRBJ2-1	few	ASTPSDYSYNEQF
TRBV7-9	TRBJ1-1	few	ASSPGAVRGSTEAF
TRBV2	TRBJ1-5	.	ASSEARGGASNQPQH
TRBV9	TRBJ1-1	.	ASSVDGGWITEAF
TRBV9	TRBJ2-3	many	ASSVVEDTQY
TRBV11-2	TRBJ1-2	few	ASSLRRVGGTPINYGYT
TRBV28	TRBJ2-7	.	ASSPWDSGSEQY
TRBV11-2	TRBJ1-5	many	ASSLVGEDQPQH
TRBV27	TRBJ2-1	.	ASSPLGTSQF
TRBV6-4	TRBJ2-1	few	ASSDGADEQF
TRBV19	TRBJ1-5	few	ASSIPLSTNQPQH
TRBV9	TRBJ2-7	few	ASSVEGASSYEQY
TRBV23-1	TRBJ2-3	.	ASSHTGNTDTQY
TRBV6-1	TRBJ1-1	many	ASSVIRGTEAF
TRBV20-1	TRBJ2-7	.	SARGEGTYEQY
TRBV7-6	TRBJ1-3	many	ASSTPDASSGNTIY
TRBV6-6	TRBJ2-3	.	ASSPGTRTSTDTQY
TRBV27	TRBJ2-4	.	ASSLGSGRLKNIQY
TRBV6-6	TRBJ1-5	few	ASSEQGSQPQH
TRBV27	TRBJ2-1	few	ASGRGPEQF
TRBV19	TRBJ2-3	.	ASSKGGPPTDTQY
TRBV11-2	TRBJ1-2	.	ASSIPGQGSSGVGYT